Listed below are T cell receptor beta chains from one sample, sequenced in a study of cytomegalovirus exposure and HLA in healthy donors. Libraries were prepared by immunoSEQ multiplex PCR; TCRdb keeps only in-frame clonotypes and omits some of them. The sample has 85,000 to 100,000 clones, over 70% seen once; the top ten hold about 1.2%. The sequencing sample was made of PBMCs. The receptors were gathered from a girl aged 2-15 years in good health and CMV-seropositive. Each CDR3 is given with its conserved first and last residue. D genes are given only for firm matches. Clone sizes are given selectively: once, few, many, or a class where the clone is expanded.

DNA: TGTGCCAGCAGCTCTAACCAGGGGAACACTGAAGCTTTCTTT; CDR3: CASSSNQGNTEAFF; V: TRBV7-3; J: TRBJ1-1; size: NA; D: NA
DNA: TGCGCCAGCAGCCCCCGGTGGGGGGAGCTGTTTTTT; CDR3: CASSPRWGELFF; V: TRBV5-1; J: TRBJ2-2; size: NA; D: NA
DNA: TGTGCCAGCAGACCACTAGCAGCTCCATCTTTTAACACTGAAGCTTTCTTT; CDR3: CASRPLAAPSFNTEAFF; V: TRBV28; J: TRBJ1-1; size: once; D: NA
DNA: TGTGCCAGTGGGTCTAGCGGGGATTCCTACGAGCAGTACTTC; CDR3: CASGSSGDSYEQYF; V: TRBV19; J: TRBJ2-7; size: NA; D: TRBD2
DNA: TGTGCCAGCAGCCTACAGCTTAACACTGAAGCTTTCTTT; CDR3: CASSLQLNTEAFF; V: TRBV4-2; J: TRBJ1-1; size: NA; D: NA
DNA: TGTGCCAGCAGGTGGATGGGACTAGCATGGTACGAGCAGTACTTC; CDR3: CASRWMGLAWYEQYF; V: TRBV11-1; J: TRBJ2-7; size: NA; D: TRBD2
DNA: TGTGCCAGTAGTAGAGATGAGGGTACCGGGGCCAACGTCCTGACTTTC; CDR3: CASSRDEGTGANVLTF; V: TRBV19; J: TRBJ2-6; size: few; D: NA
DNA: TGTGCCAGCAGCTTACTTCCCGGACAGGGGAACACTGAAGCTTTCTTT; CDR3: CASSLLPGQGNTEAFF; V: TRBV7-2; J: TRBJ1-1; size: NA; D: TRBD1
DNA: TGTGCCTGGATCGCGGGGACCGTTGGCTACGAGCAGTACTTC; CDR3: CAWIAGTVGYEQYF; V: TRBV30; J: TRBJ2-7; size: NA; D: NA
DNA: TGTGCCAGCAGCCAGGGAGGGGTCGAGCAGTACTTC; CDR3: CASSQGGVEQYF; V: TRBV6-1; J: TRBJ2-7; size: NA; D: TRBD2
DNA: TGTGCCAGCAGCTTGGAGGTAGGGGGCGGCTACGAGCAGTACTTC; CDR3: CASSLEVGGGYEQYF; V: TRBV5-6; J: TRBJ2-7; size: NA; D: TRBD1
DNA: TGTGCCAGCAGCCCGGTGGAGAACTACGAGCAGTACTTC; CDR3: CASSPVENYEQYF; V: TRBV5-5; J: TRBJ2-7; size: NA; D: NA
DNA: TGTGCCAGCAAAGGGGATCAGCCCCAGCATTTT; CDR3: CASKGDQPQHF; V: TRBV2; J: TRBJ1-5; size: few; D: NA
DNA: TGTGCCAGTATGGGGCGGGGGGACTATGGCTACACCTTC; CDR3: CASMGRGDYGYTF; V: TRBV19; J: TRBJ1-2; size: NA; D: NA
DNA: TGTGCCAGCAGTGATACTAGCGGGGATCCACAAGAGACCCAGTACTTC; CDR3: CASSDTSGDPQETQYF; V: TRBV6-1; J: TRBJ2-5; size: NA; D: TRBD2
DNA: TGTGCCAGCAAAGGGAGCACTGAAGCTTTCTTT; CDR3: CASKGSTEAFF; V: TRBV27; J: TRBJ1-1; size: NA; D: NA